This TCR beta chain came from a study of CD8 T cells in Susac syndrome. Random hexamers primed reverse transcription of about 0.45 to 1 ug RNA. TCRdb used MiXCR to reprocess the immunoSEQ multiplex PCR reads, holding one entry per CDR3 protein. The table records under 200,000 distinct CDR3 sequences, 95% of them present only once. CDR3 length: 13 residues. J lost 7 bases, V lost 6 bases, and 6 bases had no gene match. Germline CDR1 reads ENHRY; CDR2 reads SYGVKD. This TCR was recovered from a human donor in good health. The V and J genes are TRBV10-3 and TRBJ1-1; TRBD1 matches at 9 bases. The sequenced sample was CD4+ T cells from PBMCs. The DNA for the CDR3 is TGTGCCATCAGGGAGGACAGGGGAGGTGAAGCTTTCTTT. This gives the protein CAIREDRGGEAFF.